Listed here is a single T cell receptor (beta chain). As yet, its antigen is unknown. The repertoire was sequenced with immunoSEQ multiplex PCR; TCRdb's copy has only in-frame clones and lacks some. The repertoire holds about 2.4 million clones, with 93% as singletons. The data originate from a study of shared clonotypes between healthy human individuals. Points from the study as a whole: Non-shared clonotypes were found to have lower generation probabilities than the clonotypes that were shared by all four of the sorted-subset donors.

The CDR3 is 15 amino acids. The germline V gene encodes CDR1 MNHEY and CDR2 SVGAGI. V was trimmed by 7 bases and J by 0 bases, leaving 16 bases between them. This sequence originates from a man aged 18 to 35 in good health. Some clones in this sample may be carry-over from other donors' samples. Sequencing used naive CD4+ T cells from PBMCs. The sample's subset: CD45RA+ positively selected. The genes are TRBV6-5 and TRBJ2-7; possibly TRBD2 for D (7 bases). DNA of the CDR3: TGTGCCAGCAAGCGCCTGGCGGGGGCCTCCTACGAGCAGTACTTC. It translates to CASKRLAGASYEQYF.